This is a list of T cell receptor beta chains from one sample in a study of shared clonotypes between healthy human individuals. Produced via immunoSEQ multiplex PCR; TCRdb's table is partial and in-frame only. This table has 2 million to 2.5 million clones, 80% to 95% appearing once. The source material was naive CD4+ T cells from PBMCs. Every receptor here comes from a man aged 18 to 29 in good health. Some clones in this sample may be carry-over from other donors' samples. Both conserved end residues are part of each CDR3. A D gene is named only where the DNA matches it firmly. Clone size is shown for a subset of rows, as once, few, many or a class of expanded clone.

V gene: TRBV6-5; J gene: TRBJ1-1; D gene: .; clone size: .; CDR3 DNA: TGTGCCAGCAGGGCGAACAGAGCCCTCTCCGAAGCTTTCTTT; CDR3 protein: CASRANRALSEAFF
V gene: TRBV18; J gene: TRBJ2-1; D gene: .; clone size: .; CDR3 DNA: TGTGCCAGCTCACCAGGTGCAGGGCAGGGACGTGAGCAGTTCTTC; CDR3 protein: CASSPGAGQGREQFF
V gene: TRBV7-8; J gene: TRBJ2-2; D gene: .; clone size: .; CDR3 DNA: TGTGCCAGCAGCTTAGCGTCGTATGGGACCCCGACCGGGGAGCTGTTTTTT; CDR3 protein: CASSLASYGTPTGELFF
V gene: TRBV6-5; J gene: TRBJ1-1; D gene: .; clone size: .; CDR3 DNA: TGTGCCAGCAGTTACTCGGGGGGCAACACTGAAGCTTTCTTT; CDR3 protein: CASSYSGGNTEAFF
V gene: TRBV6-5; J gene: TRBJ2-6; D gene: .; clone size: .; CDR3 DNA: TGTGCCAGCAGTTACTCCGACAGCTCTGGGGCCAACGTCCTGACTTTC; CDR3 protein: CASSYSDSSGANVLTF
V gene: TRBV5-1; J gene: TRBJ1-2; D gene: .; clone size: .; CDR3 DNA: TGCGCCAGCAGCTTGGCCCCGGGGGACTATGGCTACACCTTC; CDR3 protein: CASSLAPGDYGYTF
V gene: TRBV29-1; J gene: TRBJ1-1; D gene: .; clone size: .; CDR3 DNA: TGCAGCGTTGGAGGGCGGATGAACACTGAAGCTTTCTTT; CDR3 protein: CSVGGRMNTEAFF
V gene: TRBV5-4; J gene: TRBJ2-1; D gene: TRBD2; clone size: once; CDR3 DNA: TGTGCCAGCAGTAGGACTAGCGGGAACTACAATGAGCAGTTCTTC; CDR3 protein: CASSRTSGNYNEQFF
V gene: TRBV15; J gene: TRBJ2-5; D gene: TRBD2; clone size: once; CDR3 DNA: TGTGCCACCAGACTAGCGGGACCACAAGAGACCCAGTACTTC; CDR3 protein: CATRLAGPQETQYF
V gene: TRBV6-1; J gene: TRBJ2-1; D gene: TRBD2; clone size: .; CDR3 DNA: TGTGCCAGCAGTACCGGGACTAGCGCCTACAATGAGCAGTTCTTC; CDR3 protein: CASSTGTSAYNEQFF
V gene: TRBV4-1; J gene: TRBJ2-3; D gene: TRBD2; clone size: .; CDR3 DNA: TGCGCCAGCAGCCAAAAAACTAGCGGGAGCATAGATACGCAGTATTTT; CDR3 protein: CASSQKTSGSIDTQYF
V gene: TRBV10-3; J gene: TRBJ2-3; D gene: TRBD1; clone size: .; CDR3 DNA: TGTGCCATCAGCTCAGGGGGCAGCACAGATACGCAGTATTTT; CDR3 protein: CAISSGGSTDTQYF
V gene: TRBV28; J gene: TRBJ2-7; D gene: TRBD1; clone size: .; CDR3 DNA: TGTGCCAGCAGCCTACCCGCGACAGGGGTCACCTACGAGCAGTACTTC; CDR3 protein: CASSLPATGVTYEQYF
V gene: TRBV15; J gene: TRBJ1-4; D gene: .; clone size: .; CDR3 DNA: TGTGCCACCAGCAGAGAAAGGGGTAGGGGAAAACTGTTTTTT; CDR3 protein: CATSRERGRGKLFF
V gene: TRBV7-6; J gene: TRBJ2-3; D gene: .; clone size: .; CDR3 DNA: TGTGCCAGCAGCCCCTTGGGTGGCGCAGATACGCAGTATTTT; CDR3 protein: CASSPLGGADTQYF
V gene: TRBV29-1; J gene: TRBJ2-5; D gene: TRBD2; clone size: .; CDR3 DNA: TGCAGCGTTGATGGGGGCGGGAGGGTGGAGACCCAGTACTTC; CDR3 protein: CSVDGGGRVETQYF
V gene: TRBV4-2; J gene: TRBJ2-4; D gene: TRBD2; clone size: .; CDR3 DNA: TGTGCCAGCAGCCAAGACGCGGAGCGGGGCAAAAACATTCAGTACTTC; CDR3 protein: CASSQDAERGKNIQYF
V gene: TRBV5-1; J gene: TRBJ2-5; D gene: TRBD2; clone size: .; CDR3 DNA: TGCGCCAGCAGCGCCCTACTAGCGGGTCAAGAGACCCAGTACTTC; CDR3 protein: CASSALLAGQETQYF
V gene: TRBV6-6; J gene: TRBJ2-7; D gene: TRBD2; clone size: .; CDR3 DNA: TGTGCCAGCAGTTCCGGGACTAGCGGTAGCTCCTACGAGCAGTACTTC; CDR3 protein: CASSSGTSGSSYEQYF
V gene: TRBV25-1; J gene: TRBJ1-2; D gene: .; clone size: .; CDR3 DNA: TGTGCCAGCAGTGAATATGGGGATACTAACTATGGCTACACCTTC; CDR3 protein: CASSEYGDTNYGYTF
V gene: TRBV28; J gene: TRBJ2-2; D gene: TRBD2; clone size: .; CDR3 DNA: TGTGCCAGCAGTCCCTGGACAGTTAGCGGGAGCTATAACACCGGGGAGCTGTTTTTT; CDR3 protein: CASSPWTVSGSYNTGELFF
V gene: TRBV5-1; J gene: TRBJ2-7; D gene: .; clone size: .; CDR3 DNA: TGCGCCAGCAGCCACTATTCCGACGAGCAGTACTTC; CDR3 protein: CASSHYSDEQYF
V gene: TRBV18; J gene: TRBJ2-7; D gene: .; clone size: .; CDR3 DNA: TGTGCCAGCTCACCAGGGGACGAGCAGTACTTC; CDR3 protein: CASSPGDEQYF
V gene: TRBV25-1; J gene: TRBJ1-1; D gene: .; clone size: .; CDR3 DNA: TGTGCCAGCAGTGACCCTACGTCGGGTAACACTGAAGCTTTCTTT; CDR3 protein: CASSDPTSGNTEAFF
V gene: TRBV6-1; J gene: TRBJ1-5; D gene: .; clone size: .; CDR3 DNA: TGTGCCAGCAGTGAAGCGGTGGGGGGGAATCAGCCCCAGCATTTT; CDR3 protein: CASSEAVGGNQPQHF
V gene: TRBV5-1; J gene: TRBJ2-7; D gene: TRBD1; clone size: once; CDR3 DNA: TGCGCCAGCAGCTTCACAGGGGGCAGCTACGAGCAGTACTTC; CDR3 protein: CASSFTGGSYEQYF